A single sample is the source of the 3 T cell receptor beta chains below, sequenced in a study of blood T cell repertoires in COVID-19. Only in-frame clones appear in the TCRdb table, and some are missing; sequencing was by immunoSEQ multiplex PCR. Among about 270,000 clones listed, more than 75% were seen once. The specimen sequenced was PBMCs or T cells enriched from blood (not recorded which). The origin of the receptors is a woman aged 18-35 years who had recovered from COVID-19.

The J gene is TRBJ2-1, the V gene TRBV5-1, with TRBD2 matching over 8 bases. The CDR3 has 15 residues. The V gene end was trimmed by 0 bases and the J gene end by 9 bases; junction bases not matched to a gene: 8. Germline V lookup: CDR1 SGHRS, CDR2 YFSETQ. The CDR3 is CASSLASGGTGEQFF. Written as DNA, the CDR3 is TGCGCCAGCAGCTTGGCCAGCGGGGGTACTGGTGAGCAGTTCTTC.

The V gene is TRBV7-8, the J gene TRBJ1-3, with 8 bases matching TRBD1. The V and J ends lost 4 bases and 1 base, in that order; junction bases with no gene match: 0. The V gene's germline CDR1 is SGHVS and CDR2 FQNEAQ. The CDR3 consists of 14 residues. The CDR3 is CASSWTGSGNTIYF. The CDR3 DNA reads as TGTGCCAGCAGCTGGACAGGGTCTGGAAACACCATATATTTT. Filled out from reference TRBV7-8 and TRBJ1-3, the complete variable domain reads GAGVSQSPRYKVAKRGQDVALRCDPISGHVSLFWYQQALGQGPEFLTYFQNEAQLDKSGLPSDRFFAERPEGSVSTLKIQRTQQEDSAVYLCASSWTGSGNTIYFGEGSWLTVV.

The chain has TRBV30 and TRBJ1-5; 8 bases fit TRBD1. The CDR3 contains 13 residues. The germline gives CDR1 GTSNPN, CDR2 SVGIG (reference sequence). With 5 bases clipped from V and 4 bases from J, the junction kept 4 bases outside the gene matches. CDR3 bases: TGTGCCTGGGGACAGGGTAATAATCAGCCCCAGCATTTT. This sequence encodes CAWGQGNNQPQHF.